Following are 30 T cell receptor beta chains from one sample sequenced in a study of vaccination effects on CD4 cells after COVID-19. These TCRs' antigens remain unknown. TCRdb keeps only in-frame clones here, not all; method: immunoSEQ multiplex PCR. This sample has 10,000 to 13,000 clones, with about 76% found just once. Sequencing in the ViraFEST assay came after antigen-specific CD4+ T cells had been expanded with viral peptide pools, which were used to stimulate PBMC. The culture ran for 10 to 11 days, and then CD4+ T cells were isolated. This sample comprised CD4+ T cells from PBMCs cultured with HCoV-229E spike peptides, obtained before COVID-19 vaccination. All receptors come from a human donor who received a COVID-19 vaccine.

The V and J genes are TRBV5-6 and TRBJ1-6; TRBD1 agrees at 7 bases. V was clipped by 2 bases and J by 8 bases; unmatched bases: 13. This CDR3 spans 17 amino acids. CDR1 and CDR2 from the germline V gene are SGHDT and YYEEEE. CDR3 coding DNA: TGTGCCAGCAGCTTACCACAGGGGCGGTGGGTTGATTCACCCCTCCACTTT. Encoded protein: CASSLPQGRWVDSPLHF.

The V call is TRBV30, the J call TRBJ2-3; 9 positions agree with TRBD2. V shed 2 bases and J 5 bases; nucleotides not matched to a gene: 5. Germline loops: CDR1 GTSNPN, CDR2 SVGIG (reference sequence). The CDR3 runs to 14 residues. The CDR3 here is CAWSLAGARDTQYF. In DNA form, the CDR3 reads TGTGCCTGGAGTTTAGCGGGGGCGAGAGATACGCAGTATTTT.

V is TRBV11-2 and J is TRBJ2-7, with D possibly being TRBD2 (6 bases). CDR3 length: 13 residues. Germline loops: CDR1 SGHAT, CDR2 FQNNGV. Trimming shortened V by 4 bases and J by 6 bases, and 13 bases separated the two germline ends. As DNA, the CDR3 is TGTGCCAGCAGCTGGGAGGCGAGGGTCGAGCAGTACTTC. It is translated as CASSWEARVEQYF.

This clone was observed once. The chain uses TRBV7-8 and TRBJ2-1, with 8 bases fitting TRBD2. This CDR3 region has 16 residues. Germline CDR1 is SGHVS and CDR2 is FQNEAQ. The V gene end was trimmed by 6 bases and the J gene end by 4 bases; junction bases not matched to a gene: 11. In DNA, the CDR3 is TGTGCCAGCAGTTCGGCGGGAGGATTTGTTTACAATGAGCAGTTCTTC. Translating gives CASSSAGGFVYNEQFF.

V is TRBV28 and J is TRBJ2-5; 11 bases are shared with TRBD2. This CDR3 is built from 14 residues. Trimming cost V 6 bases and J 6 bases; bases outside gene matches: 6. CDR1 and CDR2 (germline): MDHEN, SYDVKM. As DNA, the CDR3 is TGTGCCAGCAGAACTAGCGGGAGTAGGAAGACCCAGTACTTC. Its translation: CASRTSGSRKTQYF.

The V gene is TRBV23-1, the J gene TRBJ2-3; D is ambiguous. TRBV23-1 is noted as an ORF with a role that remains uncertain. V lost 0 bases and J 4 bases, leaving 17 bases between the germline ends. The CDR3 spans 17 residues. CDR3 loop: CASSQSPPGPASDTQYF. In nucleotides, the CDR3 is TGCGCCAGCAGTCAATCGCCCCCCGGGCCGGCCTCAGATACGCAGTATTTT.

The rearrangement links TRBV28 to TRBJ2-2, with 9 bases matching TRBD2. Germline trimming cut 6 bases from V and 0 bases from J; bases unmatched to any gene: 14. The germline V gene encodes CDR1 MDHEN and CDR2 SYDVKM. The length of the CDR3 is 19 residues. DNA of the CDR3: TGTGCCAGCAGCCAGGGACTAGCTGATTATTTCGCGAACACCGGGGAGCTGTTTTTT. Translating gives CASSQGLADYFANTGELFF.

This clone was observed a single time. The CDR3 DNA reads TGTGCCAGCAGCCAAAGGGGTAGCGTAGAGGCCTACGAGCAGTACTTC. Protein product: CASSQRGSVEAYEQYF. The chain couples TRBV3-1 (or the pseudogene TRBV3-2) to TRBJ2-7; D is possibly TRBD1 or TRBD2 (5 bases each). The CDR3 is 16 residues long. The germline CDR1 and CDR2 sequences are LGHDT and YNNKEL (reference sequence). Trimming pared 2 bases from V and 2 bases from J, leaving 16 bases between.

This chain joins TRBV7-9 and TRBJ2-5; D is possibly TRBD2 (6 bases). Trimming took off 4 bases at V and 5 bases at J, with 17 bases between the two ends. The length of the CDR3 is 15 residues. The germline V gene has CDR1 SEHNR and CDR2 FQNEAQ (reference sequence). The CDR3 sequence is CASSSNRDFSETQYF. The CDR3, as DNA: TGTGCCAGCAGCTCAAACCGGGACTTTTCGGAGACCCAGTACTTC.

This chain links TRBV5-1 with TRBJ2-1, with D maybe TRBD2 (6 bases). This CDR3 contains 12 residues. Germline assignment: CDR1 SGHRS and CDR2 YFSETQ. V was cut by 4 bases and J by 8 bases, with 10 bases left in between. This chain's CDR3 is CASSDTSHEQFF. In DNA, the CDR3 is TGCGCCAGCAGCGATACTAGCCATGAGCAGTTCTTC.

Only a few counts were recorded for this clone. V gene TRBV19 combines with J gene TRBJ1-2; 8 nucleotides line up with TRBD1. With 4 bases clipped from V and 8 bases from J, the junction kept 9 bases outside the gene matches. Germline-derived CDR1 and CDR2 are LNHDA and SQIVND (reference sequence). The CDR3 is made up of 14 amino acids. CDR3 in amino acids: CASSKRQGLDGYTF. The CDR3 nucleotides read TGTGCCAGTAGTAAAAGACAGGGGCTTGACGGCTACACCTTC.

This chain links TRBV4-3 with TRBJ1-2, with TRBD1 as a possible D gene (6 bases). The CDR3 is 13 amino acids. The germline V gene has CDR1 LGHNA and CDR2 YSLEER. Deletions cut 4 bases from V and 0 bases from J, with 6 bases between. CDR3 coding DNA: TGCGCCAGCAGCCGGACAGCTAACTATGGCTACACCTTC. It encodes CASSRTANYGYTF.

The chain has TRBV19 and TRBJ2-7; no reliable D call. Trimming cost V 2 bases and J 4 bases, with 12 bases left between them. This CDR3 is built from 14 residues. Germline V gives CDR1 LNHDA, CDR2 SQIVND (reference sequence). CDR3 loop: CASSIPGEEYEQYF. CDR3 coding DNA: TGTGCCAGTAGTATACCGGGTGAGGAATACGAGCAGTACTTC.

V and J are TRBV27 and TRBJ2-7; 9 nucleotides match TRBD2. The germline CDR1 and CDR2 sequences are MNHEY and SMNVEV (reference sequence). The V and J ends lost 2 bases and 2 bases, in that order; junction bases with no gene match: 10. This CDR3 is built from 17 residues. CDR3 loop: CASSLRAGGVKTYEQYF. DNA for the CDR3: TGTGCCAGCAGTTTAAGGGCGGGGGGGGTAAAAACCTACGAGCAGTACTTC.

CDR3 bases: TGTGCCAGCTCGGGGAGTGGGGTAATCGAGACCCAGTACTTC. It codes for CASSGSGVIETQYF. The chain joins TRBV6-5 to TRBJ2-5, with D possibly TRBD2 on 5 matching bases. The CDR3 extends over 14 amino acids. CDR1 MNHEY and CDR2 SVGAGI come from the germline V gene. V lost 8 bases to trimming and J lost 5 bases, with 18 bases between them.

The chain is built from TRBV5-1 and TRBJ2-5, with D perhaps matching TRBD2 (6 bases). There are 14 residues in the CDR3. V was trimmed by 0 bases and J by 3 bases, leaving 9 bases between them. Germline V gene sequence: CDR1 SGHRS, CDR2 YFSETQ. The CDR3 loop reads CASSLVGGEETQYF. The CDR3 DNA is TGCGCCAGCAGCTTGGTGGGGGGAGAAGAGACCCAGTACTTC.

V and J are TRBV19 and TRBJ1-1; the D is unclear. V lost 7 bases, J lost 0 bases, and 9 bases lay in between. Germline CDR1 and CDR2: LNHDA and SQIVND (reference sequence). The CDR3 runs to 13 residues. The CDR3, as DNA: TGTGCCAGTAAAAAAAACCTGAACACTGAAGCTTTCTTT. Translated: CASKKNLNTEAFF.

This clone was seen only once. The genes are TRBV27 and TRBJ1-5, with 8 nucleotides matching TRBD1. CDR3 length: 14 residues. Germline trimming cut 6 bases from V and 6 bases from J; bases unmatched to any gene: 7. Germline loops: CDR1 MNHEY, CDR2 SMNVEV (reference sequence). In DNA, the CDR3 is TGTGCCAGCAGCCCAGGGGGCTGGGTTCAGCCCCAGCATTTT. Encoded protein: CASSPGGWVQPQHF.

V is TRBV30 and J is TRBJ1-3; 9 nucleotides line up with TRBD1. Germline lookup yields CDR1 GTSNPN and CDR2 SVGIG (reference sequence). The CDR3 totals 13 residues. The junction had 6 bases not matched to a gene; V was cut back by 4 bases and J by 8 bases. CDR3 DNA: TGTGCCTGGATCCCGGGACAGGGACACACCATATATTTT. Encoded protein: CAWIPGQGHTIYF.

This chain links TRBV11-2 with TRBJ2-4, with a possible D match to TRBD2 (5 bases). Germline assignment: CDR1 SGHAT and CDR2 FQNNGV. This CDR3 comprises 14 residues. The V end lost 5 bases, the J end lost 0 bases, and 8 bases lay between the germline ends. CDR3 protein: CASSRDLAKNIQYF. The CDR3 bases are TGTGCCAGCAGCCGGGATCTAGCCAAAAACATTCAGTACTTC. The variable domain in full, with the rest retrieved from reference TRBV11-2 and TRBJ2-4, is EAGVAQSPRYKIIEKRQSVAFWCNPISGHATLYWYQQILGQGPKLLIQFQNNGVVDDSQLPKDRFSAERLKGVDSTLKIQPAKLEDSAVYLCASSRDLAKNIQYFGAGTRLSVL.

The gene calls are TRBV11-3 and TRBJ2-1; 7 bases match TRBD2. Per germline, CDR1 SGHNT and CDR2 YENEEA. With 4 bases clipped from V and 5 bases from J, the junction kept 5 bases outside the gene matches. This CDR3 is built from 14 residues. In DNA, the CDR3 is TGTGCCAGCAGCTCCGGGGGGAAACACAATGAGCAGTTCTTC. It translates to CASSSGGKHNEQFF.

This clone turned up a few times. The DNA of the CDR3 is TGTGCCAGCAGTGAAAGTGGAAACACCATATATTTT. This gives the protein CASSESGNTIYF. The J gene is TRBJ1-3, the V gene TRBV2; D remains unclear. The CDR3 is 12 amino acids. V lost 2 bases to trimming and J lost 3 bases, with 2 bases between them. The germline V gene encodes CDR1 SNHLY and CDR2 FYNNEI.

The V and J genes are TRBV5-1 and TRBJ1-6, with 7 bases fitting TRBD1. Germline trimming cut 4 bases from V and 9 bases from J; bases unmatched to any gene: 7. The CDR3 sequence is 14 residues long. Germline loops: CDR1 SGHRS, CDR2 YFSETQ. The CDR3 DNA sequence: TGCGCCAGCAGCCCGCAGGGGGTCGGTTCACCCCTCCACTTT. Its protein is CASSPQGVGSPLHF.

This chain uses TRBV7-2 with TRBJ2-5; possible D gene TRBD1, 5 bases. The CDR3 runs to 13 residues. Trimming cost V 5 bases and J 5 bases, with 12 bases left between them. Germline loops: CDR1 SGHTA, CDR2 FQGNSA. The CDR3 bases are TGTGCCAGCAGCAGGGGCCTCCTCGAGACCCAGTACTTC. Its protein product is CASSRGLLETQYF.

The chain couples TRBV29-1 to TRBJ1-2; tentatively, D is TRBD1 (5 bases). The V gene lost 7 bases and the J gene lost 0 bases, with 12 bases spanning the gap. Looked up from germline, CDR1 is SQVTM and CDR2 is ANQGSEA. The CDR3 has 13 amino acids. The CDR3 nucleotides are TGCAGCGATAACCCGGGGCCTAACTATGGCTACACCTTC. Encoded protein: CSDNPGPNYGYTF. The whole variable domain, remainder taken from reference TRBV29-1 and TRBJ1-2, is SAVISQKPSRDICQRGTSLTIQCQVDSQVTMMFWYRQQPGQSLTLIATANQGSEATYESGFVIDKFPISRPNLTFSTLTVSNMSPEDSSIYLCSDNPGPNYGYTFGSGTRLTVV.

The CDR3 DNA reads as TGTGCCAGCAGCCCACAGGGGGTAAGCACAGATACGCAGTATTTT. Translating it yields CASSPQGVSTDTQYF. The J gene is TRBJ2-3, the V gene TRBV27; TRBD1 matches at 8 bases. The length of the CDR3 is 15 residues. Germline values: CDR1 MNHEY, CDR2 SMNVEV (reference sequence). The V gene end was trimmed by 6 bases and the J gene end by 0 bases; junction bases not matched to a gene: 5.

This clone was detected once. For the CDR3, the DNA is TGTGCCATCAGTGAGGCCGCTAAGGGAGAGACCCAGTACTTC. Translation: CAISEAAKGETQYF. The V gene is TRBV10-3, the J gene TRBJ2-5; no firm D call. Germline assignment: CDR1 ENHRY and CDR2 SYGVKD. The CDR3 has 14 residues. V was clipped by 2 bases and J by 4 bases, with 11 bases between them.

V usage is TRBV28 and J usage is TRBJ1-2, with 11 bases lining up with TRBD1. Trimming removed 4 bases from V and 7 bases from J; junction bases left unmatched: 8. CDR3 length: 15 residues. Germline V gives CDR1 MDHEN, CDR2 SYDVKM. The CDR3 DNA reads TGTGCCAGCAGTTCCGGACAGGGGGCGTTCGGTGGCTACACCTTC. It encodes CASSSGQGAFGGYTF.

The rearrangement uses TRBV7-3 and TRBJ2-3, with D possibly being TRBD2 (5 bases). CDR3 length equals 17 residues. Trimming pared 1 base from V and 2 bases from J, leaving 16 bases between. From germline, CDR1 is SGHTA and CDR2 FQGTGA. The CDR3 spells CASSLNTQRRPTDTQYF. The CDR3 DNA follows: TGTGCCAGCAGCTTAAACACTCAGCGGCGCCCCACAGATACGCAGTATTTT.

V and J are TRBV2 and TRBJ2-3, with 7 bases fitting TRBD2. The CDR3 spans 15 residues. V shed 5 bases, J shed 4 bases, and the junction held 9 bases outside the gene matches. The V gene's germline CDR1 is SNHLY and CDR2 FYNNEI. The CDR3 coding sequence is TGTGCCAGCAGTAGGCCTAGCGGAGGGGCAGATACGCAGTATTTT. It specifies CASSRPSGGADTQYF.